These T cell receptor beta chains were read from a single sample in a study of Graves' ophthalmopathy and Graves' hyperthyroidism. A single record per CDR3 protein comes from TCRdb applying MiXCR to the multiplex PCR reads. The table has hundreds of thousands of distinct CDR3 sequences, over 20% seen once. Sequencing was done on a sample of peripheral blood. Receptor source: a woman under 30 with stable Graves' hyperthyroidism. Both conserved end residues are part of each CDR3. A D gene is named only where the DNA matches it firmly. Part of the rows lack a size; the others show once, few, many or a class for expanded clones.

clone size	V gene	D gene	J gene	CDR3 DNA	CDR3 protein
NA	TRBV11-2	TRBD2	TRBJ2-7	TGTGCCAGCAGTTCCCCCCGAGAACTAGCGGTTAGCTCCTACGAGCAGTACTTC	CASSSPRELAVSSYEQYF
NA	TRBV28	NA	TRBJ1-1	TGTGCCAGCAGTTTATCTTCGGTGAACACTGAAGCTTTCTTT	CASSLSSVNTEAFF
many	TRBV11-1	TRBD1	TRBJ2-7	TGTGCCATCGACCCGGGCCCAGGACAGGGACCGTCCCAGAGGGGCGAGCAGTACTTC	CAIDPGPGQGPSQRGEQYF
few	TRBV6-2/TRBV6-3	TRBD2	TRBJ2-4	TGTGCCAGCAGTACCCTATTGACTAGCAGGAGGTACTTC	CASSTLLTSRRYF
many	TRBV6-5	NA	TRBJ1-5	TGTGCCAGCAGTTACTCGTCCGGGTTTCCCAATCAGCCCCAGCATTTT	CASSYSSGFPNQPQHF
many	TRBV20-1	TRBD2	TRBJ2-7	TGCAGTGCTAGAGAAACAAAAACGAAGCGGGAGAGCTACGAGCAGTACTTC	CSARETKTKRESYEQYF
many	TRBV24-1	NA	TRBJ1-1	TGTGCCACCAGTGCCCGGACAGCCCGAGGCACTGAAGCTTTCTTT	CATSARTARGTEAFF
few	TRBV7-8	TRBD1	TRBJ2-4	TGTGCCAGCAGCCCTCAGAGGGGGCTTGGCAAAAACATTCAGTACTTC	CASSPQRGLGKNIQYF
many	TRBV27	NA	TRBJ2-7	TGTGCCAGCAGTCCTCAGGGACCCCTTTACGAGCAGTACTTC	CASSPQGPLYEQYF
few	TRBV9	NA	TRBJ2-2	TGTGCCAGCAGCGTATATGCGGAGCGGAAACTCACCGGGGAGCTGTTTTTT	CASSVYAERKLTGELFF
NA	TRBV12-3/TRBV12-4	NA	TRBJ2-2	TGTGCCAGCAACTTACTCAGAGTCCCTTCCACCGGGGAGCTGTTTTTT	CASNLLRVPSTGELFF
NA	TRBV2	NA	TRBJ2-5	TGTGCCAGCCAGGAACTCCGGGCGGAGACCCAGTACTTC	CASQELRAETQYF
many	TRBV27	NA	TRBJ1-5	TGTGCCAGCAGACCCGGGACAAATAGCAATCAGCCCCAGCATTTT	CASRPGTNSNQPQHF
few	TRBV12-3/TRBV12-4	TRBD1	TRBJ1-2	TGTGCCAGCAGTTGGGGACAGGGTCCTAACTATGGCTACACCTTC	CASSWGQGPNYGYTF
NA	TRBV15	NA	TRBJ2-7	TGTGCCACCAGCAGCACCGGAGGATACGAGCAGTACTTC	CATSSTGGYEQYF
few	TRBV28	NA	TRBJ2-5	TGTGCCAGCAGTCCTCACAGAGTATCGGAGACCCAGTACTTC	CASSPHRVSETQYF
NA	TRBV12-3/TRBV12-4	NA	TRBJ2-7	TGTGCCAGCAGCCGACGGAGGGGGGGGTCCTACGAGCAGTACTTC	CASSRRRGGSYEQYF
many	TRBV12-3/TRBV12-4	TRBD1	TRBJ2-5	TGTGCCAGCAGGAATCCGACAGGGGGGACCCAGTACTTC	CASRNPTGGTQYF
many	TRBV3-1	NA	TRBJ1-5	TGTGCCAGCAGCCAAGGGGCAGGGAGCAATCAGCCCCAGCATTTT	CASSQGAGSNQPQHF
many	TRBV27	NA	TRBJ2-7	TGTGCCAGCAGTTTACAGATAGCCGACTCCGAGCAGTACTTC	CASSLQIADSEQYF
many	TRBV12-3/TRBV12-4	NA	TRBJ1-1	TGTGCCAGCAGTTCAACATGGCTCACTGAAGCTTTCTTT	CASSSTWLTEAFF
many	TRBV28	TRBD2	TRBJ2-7	TGTGCCAGCAGTAACGGGGGGGGTACTGGCTCCTACGAGCAGTACTTC	CASSNGGGTGSYEQYF
NA	TRBV18	NA	TRBJ1-1	TGTGCCAGCTCACCTTGGACGGCGTCTATGAACACTGAAGCTTTCTTT	CASSPWTASMNTEAFF
many	TRBV6-5	NA	TRBJ1-2	TGTGCCAGCAGTTACTCCCGACTCTATGGCTACACCTTC	CASSYSRLYGYTF
many	TRBV7-8	NA	TRBJ2-7	TGTGCCAGCAGCTTAGTTAGTATGACCTACGAGCAGTACTTC	CASSLVSMTYEQYF
NA	TRBV24-1	NA	TRBJ2-2	TGTGCCACCAGCGATAGAGTGGGCGGGGAGCTGTTTTTT	CATSDRVGGELFF
many	TRBV30	NA	TRBJ1-1	TGTGCCTGGAAGGTTACACCTTACACTGAAGCTTTCTTT	CAWKVTPYTEAFF
NA	TRBV19	NA	TRBJ1-1	TGTGCCAGTAGTCGTATGTCGAACACTGAAGCTTTCTTT	CASSRMSNTEAFF
many	TRBV20-1	TRBD2	TRBJ2-5	TGCAGTGCTCAGACTAGCGGGAGGGCCTGGGAGACCCAGTACTTC	CSAQTSGRAWETQYF
many	TRBV5-4	TRBD2	TRBJ2-2	TGTGCCAGCAGCTTGATGACTAGCGGGAGTACCCCCGGGGAGCTGTTTTTT	CASSLMTSGSTPGELFF
few	TRBV28	NA	TRBJ2-6	TGTGCCAGCAGGCTCCCTGGGGCCAACGTCCTGACTTTC	CASRLPGANVLTF